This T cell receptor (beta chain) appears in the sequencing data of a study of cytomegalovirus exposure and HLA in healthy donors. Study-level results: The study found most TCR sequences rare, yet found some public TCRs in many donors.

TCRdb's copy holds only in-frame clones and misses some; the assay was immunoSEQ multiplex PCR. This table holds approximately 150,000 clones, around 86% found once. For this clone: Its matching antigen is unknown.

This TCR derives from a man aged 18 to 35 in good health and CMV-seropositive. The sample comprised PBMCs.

Written as DNA, the CDR3 is TGCGCCAGCAGCCCTTATCGGACCCTGGACTTGGGCGGCTACACCTTC. Its translation is CASSPYRTLDLGGYTF. The chain has TRBV4-1 and TRBJ1-2; D is unclear. Per the germline V gene, CDR1 is MGHRA and CDR2 is YSYEKL. Trimming stripped 4 bases from V and 8 bases from J, with 23 bases between. This CDR3 comprises 16 residues.